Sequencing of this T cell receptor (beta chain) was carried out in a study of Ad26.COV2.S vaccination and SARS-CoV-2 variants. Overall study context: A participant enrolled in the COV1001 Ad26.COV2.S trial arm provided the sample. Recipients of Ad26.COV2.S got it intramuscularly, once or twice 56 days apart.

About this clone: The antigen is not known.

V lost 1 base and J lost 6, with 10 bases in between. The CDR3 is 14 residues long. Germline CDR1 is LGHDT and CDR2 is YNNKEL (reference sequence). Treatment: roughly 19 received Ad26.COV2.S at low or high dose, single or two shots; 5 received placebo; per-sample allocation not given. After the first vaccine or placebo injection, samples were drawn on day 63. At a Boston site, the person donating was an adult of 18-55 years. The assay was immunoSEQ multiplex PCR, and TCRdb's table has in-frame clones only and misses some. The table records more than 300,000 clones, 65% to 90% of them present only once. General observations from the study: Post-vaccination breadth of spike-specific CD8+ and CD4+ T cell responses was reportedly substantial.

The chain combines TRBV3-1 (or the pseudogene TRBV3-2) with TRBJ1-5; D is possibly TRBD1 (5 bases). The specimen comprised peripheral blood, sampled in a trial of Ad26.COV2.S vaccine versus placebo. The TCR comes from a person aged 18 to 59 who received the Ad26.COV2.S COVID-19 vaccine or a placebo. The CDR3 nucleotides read TGTGCCAGCAGCCAAGGCCAGGGCGGTCAGCCCCAGCATTTT. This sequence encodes CASSQGQGGQPQHF.